The 20 T cell receptor beta chains given below trace back to one sample, sequenced in a study of graft-versus-host responses after intestinal transplantation. Intraepithelial and lamina propria lymphocytes were released after the graft tissue was processed. The protocol was immunoSEQ multiplex PCR, while the TCRdb copy is restricted to in-frame clones and leaves out a portion. This table holds about 29,000 clones, 60% to 85% found once. Sample: ileum tissue, taken 98 days after intestinal transplantation. The receptor set was obtained from a human patient who received an intestinal transplant, so some T cells may come from the graft donor.

V is TRBV2 and J is TRBJ2-3; TRBD1 might be the D (6 bases). The CDR3 runs 16 residues. Trimming took off 4 bases at V and 4 bases at J, with 18 bases between the two ends. The germline gives CDR1 SNHLY, CDR2 FYNNEI. CDR3 in amino acids: CASSASTGSPADTQYF. As DNA, the CDR3 is TGTGCCAGCAGTGCCTCTACAGGGAGTCCGGCAGATACGCAGTATTTT.

The chain is built from TRBV7-8 and TRBJ1-1, with TRBD1 identical over 7 bases. Trimming cost V 3 bases and J 4 bases; bases outside gene matches: 8. Germline assignment: CDR1 SGHVS and CDR2 FQNEAQ. CDR3 length: 15 amino acids. DNA for the CDR3: TGTGCCAGCAGCTTTACAGGGGCGGGTAGCACTGAAGCTTTCTTT. Protein sequence: CASSFTGAGSTEAFF.

This chain uses TRBV25-1 with TRBJ1-2; perhaps TRBD1 as D (6 bases). The CDR3 is 15 residues long. V lost 2 bases to trimming and J lost 6 bases, with 16 bases between them. Looked up from germline, CDR1 is MGHDK and CDR2 is SYGVNS. CDR3 loop: CASSEREQGWNGYTF. Written as DNA, the CDR3 is TGTGCCAGCAGTGAACGGGAACAGGGCTGGAATGGCTACACCTTC.

The CDR3 coding sequence is TGTGCCAGTACCCTAAGCCGGACAGGTACGAATGAGCAGTTCTTC. Its protein is CASTLSRTGTNEQFF. The chain employs TRBV19 and TRBJ2-1, with 7 nucleotides matching TRBD1. Trimming took 7 bases from V and 7 from J; bases not matched to a gene: 13. CDR3 length: 15 amino acids. Germline V gene sequence: CDR1 LNHDA, CDR2 SQIVND (reference sequence).

The rearrangement uses TRBV5-1 and TRBJ1-1; tentative D call: TRBD1 (6 bases). Germline V gives CDR1 SGHRS, CDR2 YFSETQ. V lost 1 base and J 7 bases, leaving 11 bases between the germline ends. The CDR3 covers 13 residues. The CDR3 nucleotides are TGCGCCAGCAGCTTGACGGGGGCGAATGAAGCTTTCTTT. Translation gives CASSLTGANEAFF.

The rearrangement links TRBV14 to TRBJ2-1; tentative D call: TRBD1 (6 bases). CDR3 length: 18 residues. V lost 2 bases to trimming and J lost 7 bases, with 24 bases between them. Germline V gives CDR1 SGHDN, CDR2 FVKESK. CDR3 amino acids: CASSQHRAIRHLVNEQFF. As DNA, the CDR3 is TGTGCCAGCAGCCAACACAGGGCCATCCGACATTTGGTTAATGAGCAGTTCTTC.

The V gene is TRBV5-4, the J gene TRBJ2-4; tentatively, D is TRBD2 (6 bases). Per germline, CDR1 SGHNT and CDR2 YYREEE (reference sequence). The length of the CDR3 is 14 residues. V was pared by 0 bases and J by 3 bases, with 7 bases between. DNA for the CDR3: TGTGCCAGCAGCTTGGGGGGGGTCAAAAACATTCAGTACTTC. This sequence encodes CASSLGGVKNIQYF. The full variable domain, rest sourced from reference TRBV5-4 and TRBJ2-4, is ETGVTQSPTHLIKTRGQQVTLRCSSQSGHNTVSWYQQALGQGPQFIFQYYREEENGRGNFPPRFSGLQFPNYSSELNVNALELDDSALYLCASSLGGVKNIQYFGAGTRLSVL.

The chain combines TRBV19 with TRBJ1-2; D is uncertain. V lost 10 bases, J lost 8 bases, and 17 bases lay in between. Germline values: CDR1 LNHDA, CDR2 SQIVND (reference sequence). The CDR3 has 12 residues. CDR3 loop: CATYGISGGYTF. CDR3 bases: TGTGCCACCTATGGGATCTCCGGCGGCTACACCTTC.

The chain employs TRBV6-1 and TRBJ1-2; unclear D gene. The V and J ends lost 4 bases and 5 bases respectively, with 2 bases between them. The CDR3 consists of 10 residues. Germline V lookup: CDR1 MNHNS, CDR2 SASEGT. For the CDR3, the DNA is TGTGCCAGCAGTGGGTATGGCTACACCTTC. As protein: CASSGYGYTF.

The chain recombines TRBV11-2 with TRBJ1-3; D gene uncertain. Looked up from germline, CDR1 is SGHAT and CDR2 is FQNNGV. The CDR3 runs to 15 residues. The V and J ends lost 0 bases and 0 bases respectively, with 6 bases between them. The chain's CDR3 is CASSLELASGNTIYF. CDR3 nucleotides: TGTGCCAGCAGCTTAGAGCTAGCCTCTGGAAACACCATATATTTT.

This clone has just one count. V usage is TRBV27 and J usage is TRBJ2-7; D is perhaps TRBD2 (5 bases). V was clipped by 8 bases and J by 7 bases, with 9 bases between them. This CDR3 has 10 residues. The V gene's germline CDR1 is MNHEY and CDR2 SMNVEV (reference sequence). In DNA form, the CDR3 reads TGTGCCAGCCGGGGAAGAGAGCAGTACTTC. Residues: CASRGREQYF.

This clone was recorded once. The gene calls are TRBV5-1 and TRBJ2-5; 12 bases agree with TRBD2. Germline V lookup: CDR1 SGHRS, CDR2 YFSETQ. The V segment lost 0 bases and the J segment 5 bases; nucleotides outside the gene matches: 5. The CDR3 has 16 residues. DNA for the CDR3: TGCGCCAGCAGCTTGGCTCTAGCGGGGGGGCAGGAGACCCAGTACTTC. This codes for CASSLALAGGQETQYF.

This chain links TRBV6-5 with TRBJ1-5; perhaps TRBD1 as D (5 bases). The V gene's germline CDR1 is MNHEY and CDR2 SVGAGI. The CDR3 runs to 14 residues. V was trimmed by 2 bases and J by 4 bases, leaving 9 bases between them. The CDR3 coding sequence is TGTGCCAGCAGTTACCGACAGTCGAATCAGCCCCAGCATTTT. This translates into CASSYRQSNQPQHF.

This clone was detected only once. This chain connects TRBV9 to TRBJ1-2; D gene uncertain. The CDR3 spans 15 residues. Trimming stripped 3 bases from V and 6 bases from J, with 18 bases between. CDR1 is SGDLS and CDR2 is YYNGEE in the germline V gene. In nucleotides, the CDR3 is TGTGCCAGCAGCGCGTTTACCGGGCCTCGGGATGGCTACACCTTC. Amino acid sequence: CASSAFTGPRDGYTF.

This sequence joins TRBV27 and TRBJ2-1; weak D call: TRBD2 (5 bases). Trimming took 7 bases from V and 7 from J, leaving 14 bases between them. Germline-derived CDR1 and CDR2 are MNHEY and SMNVEV (reference sequence). The CDR3 is made up of 13 amino acids. In DNA form, the CDR3 reads TGTGCCAGCATGTTACCGGGGATGAATGAGCAGTTCTTC. Translated: CASMLPGMNEQFF.

The rearrangement uses TRBV7-6 and TRBJ2-4; D not certain. V lost 2 bases, J lost 0 bases, and 2 bases lay in between. The germline CDR1 and CDR2 sequences are SGHVS and FNYEAQ. The CDR3 covers 13 residues. DNA of the CDR3: TGTGCCAGCAGCTTAAGAGCCAAAAACATTCAGTACTTC. Translating it yields CASSLRAKNIQYF. The full variable domain, in which reference TRBV7-6 and TRBJ2-4 provide the parts outside the CDR3, is GAGVSQSPRYKVTKRGQDVALRCDPISGHVSLYWYRQALGQGPEFLTYFNYEAQQDKSGLPNDRFSAERPEGSISTLTIQRTEQRDSAMYRCASSLRAKNIQYFGAGTRLSVL.

The chain combines TRBV4-1 with TRBJ2-7; the match to TRBD1 covers 7 bases. The CDR3 consists of 16 residues. CDR1 and CDR2 from the germline V gene are MGHRA and YSYEKL. The junction had 17 bases not matched to a gene; V was cut back by 5 bases and J by 7 bases. The CDR3 here is CASSYTKEQGLGEQYF. The CDR3 DNA reads as TGCGCCAGCAGCTACACGAAAGAACAGGGGCTGGGGGAGCAGTACTTC.

The rearrangement joins TRBV5-1 to TRBJ1-3, with TRBD1 as a possible D gene (5 bases). CDR3 length: 17 amino acids. Germline assignment: CDR1 SGHRS and CDR2 YFSETQ. V was cut by 0 bases and J by 2 bases, with 15 bases left in between. The CDR3 loop reads CASSLGFMGETGNTIYF. The CDR3 coding sequence is TGCGCCAGCAGCTTGGGCTTCATGGGGGAAACTGGAAACACCATATATTTT.

This clone showed up just once. The rearrangement uses TRBV19 and TRBJ1-1, with D uncertain. V lost 1 base to trimming and J lost 0 bases, with 9 bases between them. The CDR3 has 15 residues. In germline, CDR1 is LNHDA, CDR2 SQIVND (reference sequence). CDR3 region: CASSIGPVLNTEAFF. DNA of the CDR3: TGTGCCAGTAGTATAGGCCCGGTTCTGAACACTGAAGCTTTCTTT.

V and J are TRBV23-1 and TRBJ2-7; the match to TRBD1 covers 7 bases. TRBV23-1 is identified as an open reading frame with a role that is uncertain. V was clipped by 0 bases and J by 6 bases; unmatched bases: 11. There are 16 residues in the CDR3. The CDR3 loop is CASSQSRDRLCCEQYF. Written as DNA, the CDR3 is TGCGCCAGCAGTCAATCGAGGGACAGATTATGCTGCGAGCAGTACTTC.